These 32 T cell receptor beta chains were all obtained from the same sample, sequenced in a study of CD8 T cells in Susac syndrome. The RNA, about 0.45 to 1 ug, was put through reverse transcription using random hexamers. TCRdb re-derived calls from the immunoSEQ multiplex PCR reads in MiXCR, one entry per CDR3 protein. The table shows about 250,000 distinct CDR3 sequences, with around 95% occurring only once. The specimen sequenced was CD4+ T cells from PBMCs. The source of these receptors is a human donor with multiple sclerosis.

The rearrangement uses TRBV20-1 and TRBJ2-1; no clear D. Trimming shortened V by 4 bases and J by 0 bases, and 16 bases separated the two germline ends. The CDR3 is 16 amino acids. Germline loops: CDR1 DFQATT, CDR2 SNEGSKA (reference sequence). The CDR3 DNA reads TGCAGTGCTACTCACCCGGTCAGCCGCTCCTACAATGAGCAGTTCTTC. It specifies CSATHPVSRSYNEQFF.

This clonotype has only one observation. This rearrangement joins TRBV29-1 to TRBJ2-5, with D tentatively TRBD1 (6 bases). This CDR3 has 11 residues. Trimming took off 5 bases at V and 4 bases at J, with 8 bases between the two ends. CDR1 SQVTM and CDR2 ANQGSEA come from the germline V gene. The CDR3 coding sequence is TGCAGCGTTCCCAGGGGAGAGACCCAGTACTTC. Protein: CSVPRGETQYF.

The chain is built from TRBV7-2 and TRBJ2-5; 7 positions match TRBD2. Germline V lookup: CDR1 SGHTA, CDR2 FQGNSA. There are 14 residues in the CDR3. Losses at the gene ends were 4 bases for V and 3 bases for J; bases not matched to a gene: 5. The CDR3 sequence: CASSYQAGKETQYF. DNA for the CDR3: TGTGCCAGCAGCTACCAAGCGGGAAAAGAGACCCAGTACTTC.

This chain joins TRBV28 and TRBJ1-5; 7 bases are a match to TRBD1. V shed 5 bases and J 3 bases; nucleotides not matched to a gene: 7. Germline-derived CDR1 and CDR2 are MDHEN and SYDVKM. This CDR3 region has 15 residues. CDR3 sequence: CASSRPGTANQPQHF. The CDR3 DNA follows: TGTGCCAGCAGTCGACCCGGGACAGCCAATCAGCCCCAGCATTTT.

CDR3 residues: CASSQESPDSHTQYF. The CDR3 DNA reads as TGTGCCAGCAGCCAAGAAAGTCCCGACAGCCATACGCAGTATTTT. This chain uses TRBV4-2 with TRBJ2-3, with D maybe TRBD1 (5 bases). Germline values: CDR1 LGHNA, CDR2 YNFKEQ. Trimming removed 0 bases at V and 7 bases at J, with 14 bases between. The CDR3 is made up of 15 amino acids.

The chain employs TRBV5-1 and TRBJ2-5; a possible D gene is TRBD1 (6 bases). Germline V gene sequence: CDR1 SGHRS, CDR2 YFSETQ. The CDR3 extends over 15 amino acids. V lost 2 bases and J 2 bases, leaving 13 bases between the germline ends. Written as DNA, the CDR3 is TGCGCCAGCAGCTTCGGTTCTAGGGGGCAAGAGACCCAGTACTTC. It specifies CASSFGSRGQETQYF. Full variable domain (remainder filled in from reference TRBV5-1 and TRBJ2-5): KAGVTQTPRYLIKTRGQQVTLSCSPISGHRSVSWYQQTPGQGLQFLFEYFSETQRNKGNFPGRFSGRQFSNSRSEMNVSTLELGDSALYLCASSFGSRGQETQYFGPGTRLLVL.

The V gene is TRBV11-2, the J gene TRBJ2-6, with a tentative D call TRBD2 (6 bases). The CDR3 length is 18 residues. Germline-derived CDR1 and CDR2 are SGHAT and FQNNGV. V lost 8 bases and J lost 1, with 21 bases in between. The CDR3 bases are TGTGCCAGCCGCCTGGGCGGGGCGAGGGGTTCTGGGGCCAACGTCCTGACTTTC. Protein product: CASRLGGARGSGANVLTF.

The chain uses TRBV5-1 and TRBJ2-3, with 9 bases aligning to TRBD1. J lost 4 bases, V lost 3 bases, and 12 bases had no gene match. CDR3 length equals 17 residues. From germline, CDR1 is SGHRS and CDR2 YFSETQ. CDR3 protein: CASSSGVGTGWADTQYF. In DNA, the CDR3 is TGCGCCAGCAGCTCCGGAGTCGGGACAGGGTGGGCAGATACGCAGTATTTT.

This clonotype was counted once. This CDR3 reads CASSVGGGRETQYF. CDR3 nucleotides: TGTGCCAGCAGCGTAGGGGGAGGGCGAGAGACCCAGTACTTC. The gene calls are TRBV9 and TRBJ2-5; TRBD2 agrees at 7 bases. V dropped 0 bases and J dropped 4; count of bases not matched to a gene: 3. The CDR3 covers 14 residues. The V gene's germline CDR1 is SGDLS and CDR2 YYNGEE.

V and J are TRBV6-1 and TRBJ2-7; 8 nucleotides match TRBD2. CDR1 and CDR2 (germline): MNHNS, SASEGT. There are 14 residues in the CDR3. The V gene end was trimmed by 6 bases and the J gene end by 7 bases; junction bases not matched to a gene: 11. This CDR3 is CASSARGGAREQYV. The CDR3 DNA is TGTGCCAGCAGCGCCCGGGGGGGCGCGAGGGAGCAGTACGTC.

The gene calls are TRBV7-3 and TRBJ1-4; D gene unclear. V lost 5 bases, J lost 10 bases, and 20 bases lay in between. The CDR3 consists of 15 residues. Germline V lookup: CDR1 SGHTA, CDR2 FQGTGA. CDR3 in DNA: TGTGCCAGCAGCCCCCCGATGGACCCAGAGGGAAAACTGTTTTTT. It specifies CASSPPMDPEGKLFF.

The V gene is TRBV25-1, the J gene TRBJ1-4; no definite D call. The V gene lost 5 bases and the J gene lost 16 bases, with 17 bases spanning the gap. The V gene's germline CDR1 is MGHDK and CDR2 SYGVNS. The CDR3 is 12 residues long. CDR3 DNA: TGTGCCAGCAGTATCGCGGACTCAAGGCCGTTTTTT. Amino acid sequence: CASSIADSRPFF.

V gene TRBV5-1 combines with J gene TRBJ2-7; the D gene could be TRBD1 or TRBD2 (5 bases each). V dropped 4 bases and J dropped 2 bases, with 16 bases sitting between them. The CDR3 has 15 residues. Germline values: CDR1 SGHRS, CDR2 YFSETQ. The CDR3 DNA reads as TGCGCCAGCAGCCGCCGTGGGGGAGCTGCCTACGAGCAGTACTTC. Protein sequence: CASSRRGGAAYEQYF.

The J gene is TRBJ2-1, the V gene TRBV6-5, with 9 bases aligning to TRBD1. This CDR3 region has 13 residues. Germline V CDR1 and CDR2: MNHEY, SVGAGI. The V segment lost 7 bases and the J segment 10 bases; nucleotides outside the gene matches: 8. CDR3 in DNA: TGTGCCAGCACCCCGGACAGGGGACCCGAGCAGTTCTTC. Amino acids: CASTPDRGPEQFF.

The CDR3 is CASPTDMGSLGEKLFF. CDR3 coding DNA: TGTGCCAGCCCCACTGATATGGGCTCACTTGGGGAAAAACTGTTTTTT. The chain links TRBV7-9 to TRBJ1-4, with D unclear. Germline V gene sequence: CDR1 SEHNR, CDR2 FQNEAQ (reference sequence). The CDR3 covers 16 residues. V dropped 8 bases and J dropped 8 bases, with 24 bases sitting between them.

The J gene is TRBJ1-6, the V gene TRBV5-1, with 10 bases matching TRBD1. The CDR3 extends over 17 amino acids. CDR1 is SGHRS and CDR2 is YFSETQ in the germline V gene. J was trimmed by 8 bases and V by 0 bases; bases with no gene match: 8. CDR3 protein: CASSLGLTGTGDSPLHF. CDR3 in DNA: TGCGCCAGCAGCTTGGGACTAACCGGGACAGGGGATTCACCCCTCCACTTT.

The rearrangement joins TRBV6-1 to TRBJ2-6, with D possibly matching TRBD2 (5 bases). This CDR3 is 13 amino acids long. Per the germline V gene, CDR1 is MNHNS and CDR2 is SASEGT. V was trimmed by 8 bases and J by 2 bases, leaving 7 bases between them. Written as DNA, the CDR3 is TGTGCCAGCTTGGAGGCTGGGGCCAACGTCCTGACTTTC. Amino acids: CASLEAGANVLTF.

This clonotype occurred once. The CDR3 bases are TGCAGTGCTAGAGATCGAGCGGGAGCGGTCGATGAGCAGTTCTTC. Amino acid sequence: CSARDRAGAVDEQFF. The chain joins TRBV20-1 to TRBJ2-1; 8 nucleotides line up with TRBD2. The CDR3 has 15 residues. After removal of 0 bases from V and 8 bases from J, the junction contained 9 bases not matched to a gene. CDR1 DFQATT and CDR2 SNEGSKA come from the germline V gene (reference sequence).

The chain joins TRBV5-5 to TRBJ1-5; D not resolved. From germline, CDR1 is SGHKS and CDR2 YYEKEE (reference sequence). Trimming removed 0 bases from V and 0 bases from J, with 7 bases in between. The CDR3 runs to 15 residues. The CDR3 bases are TGTGCCAGCAGCTTGGAACGGCATAGCAATCAGCCCCAGCATTTT. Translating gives CASSLERHSNQPQHF.

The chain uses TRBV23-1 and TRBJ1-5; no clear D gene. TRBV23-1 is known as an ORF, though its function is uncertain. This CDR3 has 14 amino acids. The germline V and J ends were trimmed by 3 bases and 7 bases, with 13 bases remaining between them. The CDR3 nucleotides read TGCGCCAGCAGTCAGTGGGGTGAAGGCCAGCCCCAGCATTTT. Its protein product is CASSQWGEGQPQHF.

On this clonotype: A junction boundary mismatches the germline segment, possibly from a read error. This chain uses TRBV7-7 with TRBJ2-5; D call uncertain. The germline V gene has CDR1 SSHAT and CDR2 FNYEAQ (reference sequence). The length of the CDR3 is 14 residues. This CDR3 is CASSPRPPAETQYF. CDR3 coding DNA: TGTGCTAGCAGCCCCCGTCCTCCGGCCGAGACCCAGTACTTC.

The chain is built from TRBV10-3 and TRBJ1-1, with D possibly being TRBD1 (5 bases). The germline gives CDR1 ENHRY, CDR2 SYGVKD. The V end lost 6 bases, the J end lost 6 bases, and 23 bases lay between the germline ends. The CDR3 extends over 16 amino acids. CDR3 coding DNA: TGTGCCATCAGCTCGGGACGGGGACGGGGTGTCGCTGAAGCTTTCTTT. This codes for CAISSGRGRGVAEAFF.

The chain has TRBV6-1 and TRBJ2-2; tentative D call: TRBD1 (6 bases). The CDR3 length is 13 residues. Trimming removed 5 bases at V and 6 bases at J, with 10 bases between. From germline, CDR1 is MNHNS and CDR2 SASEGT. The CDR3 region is CASSPYRAGELFF. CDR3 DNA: TGTGCCAGCAGTCCTTACAGGGCCGGGGAGCTGTTTTTT.

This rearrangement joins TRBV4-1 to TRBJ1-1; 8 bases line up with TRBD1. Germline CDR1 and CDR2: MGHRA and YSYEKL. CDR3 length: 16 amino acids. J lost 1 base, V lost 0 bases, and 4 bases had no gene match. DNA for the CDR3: TGCGCCAGCAGCCAAGACCCTGACAGGGGGAACACTGAAGCTTTCTTT. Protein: CASSQDPDRGNTEAFF.

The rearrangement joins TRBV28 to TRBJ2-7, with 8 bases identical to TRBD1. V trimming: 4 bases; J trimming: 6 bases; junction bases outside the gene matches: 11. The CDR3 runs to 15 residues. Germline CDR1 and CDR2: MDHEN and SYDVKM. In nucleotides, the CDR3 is TGTGCCAGCAGTTCGCCCGGGACAGGTCCTTCCGAGCAGTACTTC. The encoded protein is CASSSPGTGPSEQYF.

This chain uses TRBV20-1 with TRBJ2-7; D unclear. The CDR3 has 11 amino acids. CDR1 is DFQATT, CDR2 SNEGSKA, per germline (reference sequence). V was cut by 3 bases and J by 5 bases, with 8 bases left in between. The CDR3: CSASPVDEQYF. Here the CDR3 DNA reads TGCAGTGCTAGTCCCGTGGACGAGCAGTACTTC.

The CDR3 protein is CASRPNTGGRGTEAFF. The CDR3 coding sequence is TGTGCCAGCAGGCCTAATACAGGGGGCAGGGGCACTGAAGCTTTCTTT. The chain combines TRBV7-8 with TRBJ1-1; 9 nucleotides line up with TRBD1. J lost 4 bases, V lost 6 bases, and 12 bases had no gene match. This CDR3 contains 16 residues. CDR1 and CDR2 from the germline V gene are SGHVS and FQNEAQ. Supplemented by reference TRBV7-8 and TRBJ1-1, the full variable domain reads GAGVSQSPRYKVAKRGQDVALRCDPISGHVSLFWYQQALGQGPEFLTYFQNEAQLDKSGLPSDRFFAERPEGSVSTLKIQRTQQEDSAVYLCASRPNTGGRGTEAFFGQGTRLTVV.

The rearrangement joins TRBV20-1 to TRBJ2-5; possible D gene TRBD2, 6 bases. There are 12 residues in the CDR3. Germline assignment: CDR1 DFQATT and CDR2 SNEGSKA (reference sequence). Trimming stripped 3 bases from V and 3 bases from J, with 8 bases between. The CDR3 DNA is TGCAGTGCTAGCGGGAGTGAAGAGACCCAGTACTTC. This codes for CSASGSEETQYF.

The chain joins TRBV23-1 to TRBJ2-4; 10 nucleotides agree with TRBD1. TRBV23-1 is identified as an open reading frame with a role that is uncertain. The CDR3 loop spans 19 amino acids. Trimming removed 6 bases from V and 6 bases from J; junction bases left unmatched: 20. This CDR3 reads CASRLFWRQGALPRNIQYF. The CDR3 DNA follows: TGCGCCAGCAGGTTGTTTTGGAGACAGGGGGCCTTACCGAGAAACATTCAGTACTTC.

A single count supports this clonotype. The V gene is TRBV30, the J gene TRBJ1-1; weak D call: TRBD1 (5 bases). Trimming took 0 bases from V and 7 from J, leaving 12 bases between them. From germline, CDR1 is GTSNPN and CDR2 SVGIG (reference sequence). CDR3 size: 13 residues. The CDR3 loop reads CAWSVSGAREAFF. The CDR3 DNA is TGTGCCTGGAGTGTAAGTGGGGCGCGTGAAGCTTTCTTT.

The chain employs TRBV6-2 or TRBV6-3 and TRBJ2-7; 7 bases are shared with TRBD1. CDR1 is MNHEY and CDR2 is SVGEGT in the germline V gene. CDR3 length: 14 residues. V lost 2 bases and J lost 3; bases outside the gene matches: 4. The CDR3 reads CASSYQGTVYEQYF. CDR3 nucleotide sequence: TGTGCCAGCAGTTACCAGGGGACAGTCTACGAGCAGTACTTC.

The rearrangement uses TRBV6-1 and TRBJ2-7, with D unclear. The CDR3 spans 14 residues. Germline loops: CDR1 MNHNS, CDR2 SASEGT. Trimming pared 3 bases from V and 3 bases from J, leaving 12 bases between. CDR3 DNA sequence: TGTGCCAGCAGTGAGGCTTTCGGTGACTACGAGCAGTACTTC. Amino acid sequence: CASSEAFGDYEQYF.